This T cell receptor beta chain emerged from a study of CD8 T cells in ankylosing spondylitis. Findings of the study overall: There was reportedly significant enrichment of clones that were disease-linked in matched ankylosing spondylitis synovial fluid. Some of these motif variants have turned up before, in reports on reactive arthritis synovial fluid and blood. Within ankylosing spondylitis blood, a TCR beta motif made up of eight highly homologous variants appeared to be characteristic.

The CDR3 consists of 15 residues. From germline, CDR1 is SGHRS and CDR2 YFSETQ. With V trimmed by 5 bases and J by 0 bases, 6 bases remained unmatched. Via MiXCR, TCRdb re-called the 5' RACE reads, giving one row per CDR3 protein. Here the sample spans 390,000 or so distinct CDR3 sequences, around 24% being singletons. As concerns this clonotype: Its target is unknown.

This clonotype originated in a male donor with ankylosing spondylitis. The sample taken for sequencing was blood, either unsorted or a sorted T cell fraction (not recorded which). V gene TRBV5-1 combines with J gene TRBJ2-3; 7 bases agree with TRBD2. CDR3 loop: CASRVPSGSTDTQYF. Here the CDR3 DNA reads TGCGCCAGCAGGGTCCCTAGCGGTAGCACAGATACGCAGTATTTT.